The clone carrying this T cell receptor (beta chain) was recorded a few times. The antigen is unknown. This sample is part of a study of graft-versus-host responses after intestinal transplantation. Trimming took off 0 bases at V and 4 bases at J, with 7 bases between the two ends. The CDR3 spans 14 residues. Germline V gene lookup returns CDR1 GTSNPN and CDR2 SVGIG (reference sequence). Assay: immunoSEQ multiplex PCR; the TCRdb copy retains only in-frame clones and omits some. The sample yields 100,000 or so clones, approximately 92% seen once. This sequence joins TRBV30 and TRBJ1-6; D gene uncertain. Source: unstimulated CD8+ T cells sorted from spleen or lymph node cells, taken before transplant. The origin of this receptor is a human donor who was the organ donor for an intestinal transplant. CDR3 in DNA: TGTGCCTGGAGTGTCCCCGTTTATAATTCACCCCTCCACTTT. Translating it yields CAWSVPVYNSPLHF.